This entry features one T cell receptor beta chain sequence. Its antigen is currently unknown. The sample originates from a study of cytomegalovirus exposure and HLA in healthy donors. Vbeta (60) and Jbeta (13) primers were used in the PCR. The assay was immunoSEQ multiplex PCR, and TCRdb's table has in-frame clones only and misses some. This specimen shows 90,000 to 130,000 clones; the ten leading clones hold more than 3.5%. CDR1 is MNHEY and CDR2 is SMNVEV in the germline V gene (reference sequence). This CDR3 spans 15 amino acids. Trimming at V came to 2 bases and at J to 2 bases, leaving 5 bases not matched to a gene. General observations from the study: In a later analysis, across HLA loci, associated TCR counts were highest for DRB1, lowest for HLA-C. Evidence from a later analysis indicated that most CMV-associated TCR beta chains looked HLA-restricted. Several V segments, TRBV6-2 and TRBV6-3 among them, could not be told apart and were dropped. Investigators reported 164 TCR beta chains as tied to cytomegalovirus.

The sequencing sample was made of PBMCs. This chain uses TRBV27 with TRBJ1-2; 7 nucleotides match TRBD1. The clonotype originates from a man aged 30 to 39 in good health and CMV-seronegative. The CDR3 DNA is TGTGCCAGCAGTTTAGTGGGACAGAAAAACTATGGCTACACCTTC. Its translation: CASSLVGQKNYGYTF.